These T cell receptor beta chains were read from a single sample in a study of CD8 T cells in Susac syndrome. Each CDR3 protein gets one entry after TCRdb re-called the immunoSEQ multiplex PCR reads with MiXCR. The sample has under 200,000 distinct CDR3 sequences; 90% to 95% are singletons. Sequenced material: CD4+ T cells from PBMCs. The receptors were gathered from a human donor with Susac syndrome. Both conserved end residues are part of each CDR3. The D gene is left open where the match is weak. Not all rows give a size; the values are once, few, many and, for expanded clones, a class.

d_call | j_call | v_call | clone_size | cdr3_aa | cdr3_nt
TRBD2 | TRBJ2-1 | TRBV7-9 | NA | CASRYSRTSGYNEQFF | TGTGCCAGCAGATATTCTAGGACTAGCGGCTACAATGAGCAGTTCTTC
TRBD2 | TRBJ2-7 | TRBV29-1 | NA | CSAQGRATYEQYF | TGCAGCGCACAAGGGAGGGCGACCTACGAGCAGTACTTC
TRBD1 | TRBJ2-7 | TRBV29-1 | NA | CSVKKGGQGYEQYF | TGCAGCGTAAAGAAAGGGGGACAGGGGTACGAGCAGTACTTC
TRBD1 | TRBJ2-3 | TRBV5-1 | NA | CASSSQGTVDTQYF | TGCGCCAGCAGCTCACAGGGGACCGTAGATACGCAGTATTTT
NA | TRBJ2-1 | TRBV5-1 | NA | CASSLGGTNNEQFF | TGCGCCAGCAGCTTGGGGGGCACAAACAATGAGCAGTTCTTC
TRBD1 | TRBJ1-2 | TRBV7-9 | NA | CASSLGSGQGKYGYTF | TGTGCCAGCAGCTTAGGTTCAGGACAGGGGAAATATGGCTACACCTTC
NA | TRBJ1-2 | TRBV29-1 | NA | CSVALLYGYTF | TGCAGCGTTGCTCTTCTCTATGGCTACACCTTC
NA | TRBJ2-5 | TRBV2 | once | CASTPSRVLETQYF | TGTGCCAGCACCCCGTCTAGGGTTCTAGAGACCCAGTACTTC
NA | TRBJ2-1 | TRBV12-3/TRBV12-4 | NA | CASSSDLDSYNEQFF | TGTGCCAGCAGTTCCGACCTGGACTCCTACAATGAGCAGTTCTTC
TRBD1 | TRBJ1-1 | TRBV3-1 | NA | CASFGQGAREAFF | TGTGCCAGCTTCGGACAGGGCGCCCGAGAAGCTTTCTTT
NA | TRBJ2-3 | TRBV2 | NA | CASPAQVNTDTQYF | TGTGCCAGCCCGGCACAGGTGAACACAGATACGCAGTATTTT
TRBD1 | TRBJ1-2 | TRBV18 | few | CASSPGQGYGYTF | TGTGCCAGCTCCCCCGGACAGGGTTATGGCTACACCTTC
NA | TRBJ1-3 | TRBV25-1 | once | CASSEPGSSGNTIYF | TGTGCCAGCAGTGAACCAGGGAGCTCTGGAAACACCATATATTTT
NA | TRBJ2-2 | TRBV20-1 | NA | CSAPVGGELFF | TGCAGTGCTCCCGTTGGCGGGGAGCTGTTTTTT
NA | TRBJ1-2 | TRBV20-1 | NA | CSARAGPASNYGYTF | TGCAGTGCTAGGGCAGGCCCCGCCTCTAACTATGGCTACACCTTC
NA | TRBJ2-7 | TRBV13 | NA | CASSLSAREQYF | TGTGCCAGCAGCTTATCCGCCCGGGAGCAGTACTTC
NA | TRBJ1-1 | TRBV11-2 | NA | CASSPVRGTEAFF | TGTGCCAGCAGCCCCGTCCGAGGCACTGAAGCTTTCTTT
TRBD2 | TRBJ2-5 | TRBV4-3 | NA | CASSRGLAGPRETQYF | TGCGCCAGCAGCCGCGGACTAGCGGGGCCCCGGGAGACCCAGTACTTC
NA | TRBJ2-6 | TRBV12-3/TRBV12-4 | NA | CASTLSKGSFSGANVLTF | TGTGCCAGCACCCTATCTAAAGGGTCGTTCTCTGGGGCCAACGTCCTGACTTTC
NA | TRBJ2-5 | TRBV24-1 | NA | CATSDSTQETQYF | TGTGCCACCAGTGATAGCACACAAGAGACCCAGTACTTC
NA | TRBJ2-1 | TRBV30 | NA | CAWSVGVSYNEQFF | TGTGCCTGGAGTGTAGGAGTAAGCTACAATGAGCAGTTCTTC
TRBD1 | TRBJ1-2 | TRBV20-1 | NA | CSASLEGAVGYTF | TGCAGTGCTTCTCTGGAGGGGGCAGTAGGCTACACCTTC
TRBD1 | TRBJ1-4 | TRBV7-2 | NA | CASSLRGTGEEKLFF | TGTGCCAGCAGCTTAAGGGGGACAGGGGAGGAAAAACTGTTTTTT
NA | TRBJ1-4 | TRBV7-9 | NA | CASSARPNEKLFF | TGTGCCAGCAGCGCCAGACCTAATGAAAAACTGTTTTTT
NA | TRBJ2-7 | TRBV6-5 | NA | CASSYSRLGAGVSYEQYF | TGTGCCAGCAGTTACTCGCGGTTAGGCGCAGGGGTCTCCTACGAGCAGTACTTC
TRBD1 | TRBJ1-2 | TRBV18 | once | CASSPDRVYYGYTF | TGTGCCAGCTCACCTGACAGGGTCTACTATGGCTACACCTTC
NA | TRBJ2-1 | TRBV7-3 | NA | CASSSGRGRYNEQFF | TGTGCCAGCAGCTCAGGGCGGGGGCGATACAATGAGCAGTTCTTC
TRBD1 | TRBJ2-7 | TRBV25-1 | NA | CASSHDREGYEQYF | TGTGCCAGCAGTCACGACAGGGAAGGGTACGAGCAGTACTTC
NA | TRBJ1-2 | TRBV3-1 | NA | CASSARSVANYGYTF | TGTGCCAGCAGCGCCAGGTCCGTCGCTAACTATGGCTACACCTTC
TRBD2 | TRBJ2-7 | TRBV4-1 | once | CASSPTSGGPYEQYF | TGCGCCAGCAGCCCGACTAGCGGGGGACCCTACGAGCAGTACTTC
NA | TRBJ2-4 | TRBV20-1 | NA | CSARDRRLGGAKNIQYF | TGCAGTGCTAGAGACCGCCGGTTGGGAGGAGCCAAAAACATTCAGTACTTC
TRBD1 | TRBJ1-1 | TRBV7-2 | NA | CASSLTFLDRANTEAFF | TGTGCCAGCAGCTTAACCTTTTTGGACAGGGCGAACACTGAAGCTTTCTTT
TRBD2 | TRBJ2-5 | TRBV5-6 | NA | CASSFGELAKTQYF | TGTGCCAGCAGCTTTGGGGAACTAGCGAAGACCCAGTACTTC
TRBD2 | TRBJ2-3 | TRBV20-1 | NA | CSAFSGGDTDTQYF | TGCAGTGCTTTTAGCGGGGGGGACACAGATACGCAGTATTTT
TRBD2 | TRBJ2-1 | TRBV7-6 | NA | CASSSSSGGSNSYNEQFF | TGTGCCAGCAGCTCCTCTAGCGGGGGCTCGAACTCCTACAATGAGCAGTTCTTC